The T cell receptor beta chain described here comes from a study of beta chain features in type 1 diabetes. Across the study: Cell yields, gender and age were similar in healthy donors and patients.

Whole-study findings and limits: Healthy donors had naive, central memory and Treg TCRB repertoires that appeared less similar than those seen among patients. Type 1 diabetes patients had VDJ junctions that carried fewer insertions and more deletions. Researchers report that Type 1 diabetes patients had moderately but significantly shorter TCRB CDR3s across all four CD4+ subsets.

Reverse transcribing all isolated RNA meant expressed TCRB transcripts were sequenced. Repertoires were generated with immunoSEQ multiplex PCR, while TCRdb's copy carries only in-frame clones and drops some. The table lists hundreds of thousands of clones, over 12% of them singletons, with 0.03% to 0.045% in the top ten. Stem cell-like memory, regulatory, central memory and naive CD4+ cells were sorted via CD45RO/CCR7/CD25/CD127/CD95/CD27. This clone was seen only a few times. Antigen specificity is unknown. Germline V gene sequence: CDR1 LGHNA, CDR2 YSLEER. Trimming cost V 7 bases and J 3 bases; bases outside gene matches: 6. The CDR3 consists of 14 residues.

The V call is TRBV4-3, the J call TRBJ2-3; 8 bases match TRBD2. This TCR was sampled from a man aged 18 to 30 with type 1 diabetes. The sample comprised naive CD4+ T cells from blood. CDR3 sequence: CASTRGGLTDTQYF. CDR3 DNA sequence: TGCGCCAGCACCCGGGGGGGGCTTACAGATACGCAGTATTTT.